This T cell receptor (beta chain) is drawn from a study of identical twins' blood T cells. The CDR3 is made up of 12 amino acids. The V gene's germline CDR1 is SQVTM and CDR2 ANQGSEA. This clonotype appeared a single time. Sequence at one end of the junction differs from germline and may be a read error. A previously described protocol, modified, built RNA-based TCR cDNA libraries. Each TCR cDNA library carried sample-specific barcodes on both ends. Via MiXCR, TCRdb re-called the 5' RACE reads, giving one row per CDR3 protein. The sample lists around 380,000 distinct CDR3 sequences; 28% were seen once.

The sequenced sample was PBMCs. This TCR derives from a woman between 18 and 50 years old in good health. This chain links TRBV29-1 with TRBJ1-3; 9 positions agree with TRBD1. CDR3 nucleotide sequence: TGCAGCGTTGCGGGACAGGGAAACACCATGTATTTT. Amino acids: CSVAGQGNTMYF.